These 18 T cell receptor beta chains share one sample of origin, sequenced in a study of CXCR3-negative and CXCR3-positive naive CD8 T cells. The study's findings and limits: TRB CDR3s of CXCR3-positive naive cells were more hydrophobic than those of CXCR3-negative naive cells.

Libraries were UMI-labeled 5' RACE TRB cDNA. No DNA is given; TCRdb re-called the 5' RACE reads and lists each CDR3 protein once. This repertoire includes tens of thousands of distinct CDR3 sequences. For these receptors, no antigen is known. Sequencing was carried out using naive CXCR3+ CD8+ T cells from blood. Stated subset: CD45RO-CCR7+CD27+CD95- naive CD8+ T cells expressing CXCR3 (TNR3+). Source of these receptors: a human donor in good health. Some clones in this sample may be carry-over from other donors' samples.

The chain couples TRBV7-9 to TRBJ1-1; without DNA, the TCRdb call of TRBD1 cannot be checked. CDR1 and CDR2 from the germline V gene are SEHNR and FQNEAQ (reference sequence). CDR3 length: 15 residues. CDR3 residues: CASSLGQALNTEAFF.

V and J are TRBV12-3 or TRBV12-4 and TRBJ2-7; the TCRdb call, TRBD2, lacks DNA for checking. The CDR3 is 13 residues long. The CDR3 reads CASSLTGEHEQYF.

The chain uses TRBV27 and TRBJ1-2; the D call from TCRdb, TRBD1, cannot be confirmed without DNA. CDR3 length: 13 residues. The germline V gene has CDR1 MNHEY and CDR2 SMNVEV (reference sequence). The CDR3: CASSLYRLGGYTF.

The chain uses TRBV7-9 and TRBJ2-5; TCRdb gives TRBD1 as the D gene, but with no DNA this cannot be confirmed. The CDR3 spans 17 residues. Germline V gives CDR1 SEHNR, CDR2 FQNEAQ (reference sequence). The CDR3: CASSTEGDPKRSETQYF.

The chain is built from TRBV6-2 or TRBV6-3 and TRBJ2-7; TCRdb names TRBD2, which stays unverified in the absence of DNA. The length of the CDR3 is 16 residues. CDR1 is MNHEY, CDR2 SVGEGT, per germline. The CDR3 sequence: CASSSLLAGVSYEQYF.

This chain joins TRBV7-6 and TRBJ2-6; TCRdb's D call, TRBD2, is unchecked because there is no DNA. Germline assignment: CDR1 SGHVS and CDR2 FNYEAQ. The CDR3 has 20 amino acids. CDR3 amino acids: CASSSAGLAGTGPGANVLTF.

This chain links TRBV6-6 with TRBJ2-7. The CDR3 spans 14 residues. Germline values: CDR1 MNHNY, CDR2 SVGAGI (reference sequence). The CDR3 protein is CASSSAGGFYEQYF.

CDR3: CASSLIPGAVEQYF. J is TRBJ2-7 and V is TRBV7-3; TCRdb names TRBD1, which stays unverified in the absence of DNA. The CDR3 length is 14 residues. Germline values: CDR1 SGHTA, CDR2 FQGTGA.

CDR3 amino acids: CASSFGENYEQYF. V is TRBV27 and J is TRBJ2-7; the TRBD2 assignment by TCRdb is unverifiable without DNA. This CDR3 is built from 13 residues. The germline CDR1 and CDR2 sequences are MNHEY and SMNVEV (reference sequence).

The chain is built from TRBV4-2 and TRBJ1-5. There are 17 residues in the CDR3. Germline loops: CDR1 LGHNA, CDR2 YNFKEQ. CDR3 loop: CASSQDLPQGLNQPQHF.

The rearrangement uses TRBV29-1 and TRBJ2-2; without DNA, the TCRdb call of TRBD2 cannot be checked. Germline CDR1 SQVTM, CDR2 ANQGSEA. The CDR3 is 12 residues long. The CDR3 is CSVLTGLGELVF.

The gene calls are TRBV4-3 and TRBJ2-7; there is no DNA to check the TCRdb D call of TRBD1. The CDR3 sequence is 15 residues long. Per the germline V gene, CDR1 is LGHNA and CDR2 is YSLEER. The chain's CDR3 is CASSQAQGMAHEQYF.

The chain uses TRBV15 and TRBJ1-1; TCRdb's D gene call, TRBD1, goes unchecked for lack of DNA. The CDR3 extends over 13 amino acids. From germline, CDR1 is LNHNV and CDR2 YYDKDF (reference sequence). CDR3 protein: CATARGRRTEAFF.

The chain recombines TRBV3-1 with TRBJ2-5; TCRdb gives TRBD2 as the D gene, but with no DNA this cannot be confirmed. The CDR3 contains 17 residues. The germline CDR1 and CDR2 sequences are LGHDT and YNNKEL (reference sequence). CDR3 loop: CASRNSKRTSTQETQYF.

The chain employs TRBV19 and TRBJ2-5; TCRdb proposes TRBD2, but this gene call is untestable without DNA. The CDR3 is 15 amino acids. The germline V gene encodes CDR1 LNHDA and CDR2 SQIVND (reference sequence). CDR3 amino acids: CASSILRGVQETQYF. Full variable domain (outside the CDR3, taken from reference TRBV19 and TRBJ2-5): DGGITQSPKYLFRKEGQNVTLSCEQNLNHDAMYWYRQDPGQGLRLIYYSQIVNDFQKGDIAEGYSVSREKKESFPLTVTSAQKNPTAFYLCASSILRGVQETQYFGPGTRLLVL.

The chain is built from TRBV12-5 and TRBJ2-7; absent DNA, TCRdb's TRBD1 call cannot be checked. The CDR3 totals 14 residues. Germline V gives CDR1 LGHNT, CDR2 FRNRAP. The CDR3 here is CASGLGGTVGEQYF.

The chain couples TRBV29-1 to TRBJ2-2; the D call of TRBD2 rests on TCRdb alone, since no DNA is present to check it. Per germline, CDR1 SQVTM and CDR2 ANQGSEA. The CDR3 spans 14 residues. The CDR3 loop is CSVVLGGGTGELFF.

This sequence joins TRBV24-1 and TRBJ2-5; as DNA is missing, the TRBD1 call by TCRdb cannot be tested. Germline V gene data show CDR1 as KGHDR and CDR2 as SFDVKD. This CDR3 spans 16 amino acids. CDR3 region: CATSDLRETDQETQYF.